The 2 T cell receptor beta chains below come from one sample, sequenced in a study of shared clonotypes between healthy human individuals. Sequenced by immunoSEQ multiplex PCR; TCRdb stores in-frame clones only, minus some. Of roughly 2.2 million clones in the sample, just over 90% were seen once. The sequencing sample was made of naive CD4+ T cells from PBMCs. Subset defined: CD45RA+ positively selected. All receptors come from a young man in good health. Some clones in this sample may be carry-over from other donors' samples.

This rearrangement joins TRBV2 to TRBJ2-3; 7 bases fit TRBD2. The CDR3 is made up of 17 amino acids. The germline V gene has CDR1 SNHLY and CDR2 FYNNEI. Trimming took 6 bases from V and 4 from J; bases not matched to a gene: 16. The CDR3 DNA is TGTGCCAGCAGCCTCAATCGTGGACTAGGCGCAGCAGATACGCAGTATTTT. This sequence encodes CASSLNRGLGAADTQYF. The full variable domain, completed using reference TRBV2 and TRBJ2-3, is EPEVTQTPSHQVTQMGQEVILRCVPISNHLYFYWYRQILGQKVEFLVSFYNNEISEKSEIFDDQFSVERPDGSNFTLKIRSTKLEDSAMYFCASSLNRGLGAADTQYFGPGTRLTVL.

The CDR3 coding sequence is TGTGCCAGCACCTCCCCCGTATCTTACAATGAGCAGTTCTTC. This sequence encodes CASTSPVSYNEQFF. The chain joins TRBV28 to TRBJ2-1; D unclear. Germline values: CDR1 MDHEN, CDR2 SYDVKM. Trimming took off 7 bases at V and 4 bases at J, with 14 bases between the two ends. The length of the CDR3 is 14 residues.